The 21 T cell receptor beta chains given below trace back to one sample, sequenced in a study of identical twins. TCRdb itself ran the 5' RACE reads through MiXCR, one entry per CDR3 protein. The sample consists of about 200,000 distinct CDR3 sequences, 8% to 11% of them appearing once. What was sequenced was memory T cells sorted from blood. The receptors stem from a man in his fifties in good health.

This clonotype was picked up many times. CDR3 sequence (DNA): TGTGCCAGCAGTTGGGACAGGAAGGGCTACGAGCAGTACTTC. It encodes CASSWDRKGYEQYF. This sequence joins TRBV12-3 or TRBV12-4 and TRBJ2-7, with 8 bases identical to TRBD1. V shed 4 bases and J 3 bases; nucleotides not matched to a gene: 5. CDR3 size: 14 residues.

This clonotype was counted a single time. The CDR3 loop is CASAGAPYSYEQYF. The CDR3 DNA sequence: TGTGCCAGCGCCGGGGCCCCTTACTCCTACGAGCAGTACTTC. The chain carries TRBV27 and TRBJ2-7, with D tentatively TRBD1 or TRBD2 (5 bases each). Trimming shortened V by 8 bases and J by 0 bases, and 14 bases separated the two germline ends. This CDR3 comprises 14 residues. Germline lookup yields CDR1 MNHEY and CDR2 SMNVEV (reference sequence).

For the CDR3, the DNA is TGCAGTGCTAGAGATGGGAACAGCTTCTCTGGGGCCAACGTCCTGACTTTC. Translated: CSARDGNSFSGANVLTF. The rearrangement uses TRBV20-1 and TRBJ2-6; D call uncertain. The ends were cut back, 0 bases at V and 0 bases at J, with 12 bases in the middle. Per germline, CDR1 DFQATT and CDR2 SNEGSKA (reference sequence). The CDR3 has 17 amino acids.

This clonotype was counted between two and nine times. V gene TRBV6-5 combines with J gene TRBJ1-2; D gene unclear. The CDR3 is made up of 13 amino acids. Trimming took off 2 bases at V and 4 bases at J, with 8 bases between the two ends. Germline assignment: CDR1 MNHEY and CDR2 SVGAGI. DNA of the CDR3: TGTGCCAGCAGTTACAACAGTGCCTATGGCTACACCTTC. It translates to CASSYNSAYGYTF.

This clonotype was seen a few times. An end of the junction does not agree with germline; a read error may underlie this. The genes are TRBV20-1 and TRBJ2-5; 7 bases fit TRBD1. There are 13 residues in the CDR3. Germline-derived CDR1 and CDR2 are DFQATT and SNEGSKA (reference sequence). CDR3 nucleotide sequence: TGCAGTGCTAGTAGGGGGCCAGACAGGGTTCTTACCTTC. Translation: CSASRGPDRVLTF.

The sample holds one count of this clonotype. V and J are TRBV5-8 and TRBJ1-4; D is unclear. Germline CDR1 SGHTS, CDR2 YDEGEE. The CDR3 loop spans 15 amino acids. With 0 bases removed from V and 8 bases from J, the gap between germline ends came to 14 bases. CDR3 sequence reads: CASSLVLLGTEKLFF. The CDR3 DNA reads as TGTGCCAGCAGCTTGGTACTCCTGGGAACAGAAAAACTGTTTTTT.

The chain is built from TRBV10-3 and TRBJ2-3; TRBD2 matches 11 bases. CDR3 length: 15 amino acids. J was trimmed by 2 bases and V by 6 bases; bases with no gene match: 4. CDR1 and CDR2 (germline): ENHRY, SYGVKD. The CDR3 DNA is TGTGCCATCAGGGGGACTAGCGGACCCACAGATACGCAGTATTTT. It codes for CAIRGTSGPTDTQYF.

In this sample, this clonotype turned up many times. This chain uses TRBV12-3 or TRBV12-4 with TRBJ1-6, with 7 nucleotides matching TRBD1. Trimming cost V 3 bases and J 6 bases; bases outside gene matches: 11. The CDR3 consists of 17 residues. The CDR3 is CASSLARGHRRNSPLHF. DNA for the CDR3: TGTGCCAGCAGTTTGGCGAGGGGGCATCGTCGTAATTCACCCCTCCACTTT.

This chain connects TRBV6-1 to TRBJ2-3, with a tentative D call TRBD1 (6 bases). The germline V and J ends were trimmed by 6 bases and 5 bases, with 12 bases remaining between them. Germline assignment: CDR1 MNHNS and CDR2 SASEGT. CDR3 size: 13 residues. In DNA form, the CDR3 reads TGTGCCAGCAGACAACAGGGAGAAGATACGCAGTATTTT. Encoded protein: CASRQQGEDTQYF.

This clonotype came up a few times. This chain links TRBV6-2 or TRBV6-3 with TRBJ1-1, with 7 bases matching TRBD1. CDR3 size: 12 residues. CDR1 and CDR2 from the germline V gene are MNHEY and SVGEGT. V lost 6 bases and J lost 7; bases outside the gene matches: 5. CDR3 sequence (DNA): TGTGCCAGCAGGGAGGGGGCGAATGAAGCTTTCTTT. This gives the protein CASREGANEAFF.

This clonotype was observed at least ten times. The V and J genes are TRBV20-1 and TRBJ2-5, with 9 bases aligning to TRBD2. V was clipped by 7 bases and J by 5 bases; unmatched bases: 14. This CDR3 has 15 residues. Germline values: CDR1 DFQATT, CDR2 SNEGSKA (reference sequence). CDR3 nucleotides: TGCAGTGGCAGAGGGTCTAGCGGGATGTGGGAGACCCAGTACTTC. Its protein product is CSGRGSSGMWETQYF.

The chain recombines TRBV4-3 with TRBJ2-3, with 9 nucleotides matching TRBD2. CDR1 is LGHNA, CDR2 YSLEER, per germline. The ends lost 0 bases at V and 5 bases at J; junction bases unmatched: 12. The CDR3 contains 18 residues. Here the CDR3 DNA reads TGCGCCAGCAGCCAAGATGTGCGGGGGGGCCCTAGGAAAGATACGCAGTATTTT. This encodes CASSQDVRGGPRKDTQYF.

Turning to this clonotype: This likely comes from a read error, as the CDR3 has no conserved phenylalanine or tryptophan at its end. This chain links TRBV2 with TRBJ1-1; TRBD1 agrees at 9 bases. Trimming took 7 bases from V and 6 from J; bases not matched to a gene: 6. The length of the CDR3 is 13 residues. Germline CDR1 is SNHLY and CDR2 is FYNNEI. The DNA for the CDR3 is TGTGCCAGCAACCCACAGGGGGCGGCTGAAGCTTTCCTT. It yields the protein CASNPQGAAEAFL.

The table lists this clonotype with many counts. V usage is TRBV20-1 and J usage is TRBJ1-5; the match to TRBD1 covers 10 bases. The V and J ends lost 7 bases and 6 bases, in that order; junction bases with no gene match: 9. The V gene's germline CDR1 is DFQATT and CDR2 SNEGSKA (reference sequence). The CDR3 covers 14 residues. The CDR3 nucleotides are TGCAGTGTGAGACAGGGGGCGCGAGGTCAGCCCCAGCATTTT. The encoded protein is CSVRQGARGQPQHF.

Of note for this clonotype: This may be a read error, as it is one base from a much larger clone. CDR3 bases: TGTGCCAGCAGCCCGGGACTGAGCTATAAGTCACCCCTCCACTTT. Translating gives CASSPGLSYKSPLHF. V and J are TRBV12-3 or TRBV12-4 and TRBJ1-6; maybe TRBD1 (5 bases). The CDR3 is 15 residues long.

This chain links TRBV5-1 with TRBJ2-1; D might be TRBD1 (5 bases). The V gene's germline CDR1 is SGHRS and CDR2 YFSETQ. V was cut by 4 bases and J by 0 bases, with 11 bases left in between. This CDR3 comprises 15 residues. The DNA for the CDR3 is TGCGCCAGCAGCATTGACAGCAGCTCCTACAATGAGCAGTTCTTC. As protein: CASSIDSSSYNEQFF.

This clonotype came up many times. J is TRBJ2-5 and V is TRBV5-1; 12 bases line up with TRBD2. CDR1 is SGHRS, CDR2 YFSETQ, per germline. With V trimmed by 0 bases and J by 5 bases, 5 bases remained unmatched. The CDR3 runs 16 residues. CDR3: CASSLGLAGARETQYF. The CDR3 DNA follows: TGCGCCAGCAGCTTGGGACTAGCGGGGGCCAGGGAGACCCAGTACTTC.

This clonotype was seen ten or more times. This chain joins TRBV4-3 and TRBJ2-1; D is uncertain. The germline CDR1 and CDR2 sequences are LGHNA and YSLEER. The CDR3 spans 16 residues. V gave up 0 bases and J gave up 6 bases, with 15 bases separating them. In nucleotides, the CDR3 is TGCGCCAGCAGCCAAGAAGAAAGCTCTGCAGCCAATGAGCAGTTCTTC. Translating gives CASSQEESSAANEQFF.

The V call is TRBV9, the J call TRBJ2-1; TRBD2 matches 8 bases. Trimming at V came to 0 bases and at J to 3 bases, leaving 17 bases not matched to a gene. The CDR3 runs 20 residues. The germline CDR1 and CDR2 sequences are SGDLS and YYNGEE. The CDR3 DNA sequence: TGTGCCAGCAGCGTAGCCCCTTCGTGGCCGGTAGCGGGGTACTACAATGAGCAGTTCTTC. Translating gives CASSVAPSWPVAGYYNEQFF.

Concerning this clonotype: The junction departs from germline at one end; a sequencing error may be responsible. V gene TRBV4-3 combines with J gene TRBJ2-5; D is possibly TRBD2 (6 bases). The CDR3 is made up of 15 amino acids. CDR1 LGHNA and CDR2 YSLEER come from the germline V gene. The CDR3 DNA sequence: TGCGCCAGCAGTCAAGGCGCGGGGCCCCAAGAGACCCAGTACTTC. Translated: CASSQGAGPQETQYF.

This clonotype was seen many times. The chain carries TRBV5-1 and TRBJ2-3; 13 nucleotides line up with TRBD2. Germline trimming cut 4 bases from V and 3 bases from J; bases unmatched to any gene: 11. The CDR3 has 18 residues. Germline V CDR1 and CDR2: SGHRS, YFSETQ. CDR3 loop: CASSPGLAGALLTDTQYF. The DNA for the CDR3 is TGCGCCAGCAGCCCCGGACTAGCGGGAGCCCTCCTAACAGATACGCAGTATTTT.